A selection of T cell receptor beta chains follows, all from one sample in a study of read filtering for tumor transcriptome and immune sequencing. TCRdb ran MiXCR on the reads and lists one entry per CDR3 protein. In the table there are about 28,000 distinct CDR3 sequences, about 15% of which are singletons. The source material was a population of CD138-negative cells sorted from bone marrow. These receptors were obtained from a donor over 35 with multiple myeloma. Each CDR3 is given with its conserved first and last residue.

j_call v_call cdr3_length cdr3_aa
TRBJ2-5 TRBV27 14 CATSKGHYGETQYF
TRBJ2-2 TRBV29-1 14 CSARAEANTGELFF
TRBJ2-3 TRBV7-9 14 CASSFYGTSPEQYF
TRBJ2-5 TRBV4-1 17 CASSQGELAGATRTQYF
TRBJ2-1 TRBV2 14 CASSERGAWNEQFF
TRBJ2-1 TRBV7-9 11 CASSFQDRAYF
TRBJ2-1 TRBV19 14 CVSTPREAPNEQFF
TRBJ1-5 TRBV20-1 18 CSARERHLWDRANQPQHF
TRBJ2-5 TRBV6-1 13 CASNNRDQETQYF
TRBJ2-1 TRBV5-5 14 CASSTSGTYNEQFF
TRBJ2-3 TRBV20-1 15 CSAGSGNLLGDTQYF
TRBJ1-1 TRBV30 15 CAWSVSRAWNTEAFF
TRBJ2-3 TRBV11-2 17 CASSLDRVSGRRETQYF
TRBJ2-2 TRBV5-1 16 CASSLAASGHTGELFF
TRBJ2-3 TRBV24-1 16 CATSDLEGGVTDTQYF
TRBJ2-5 TRBV11-3 13 CASSYVGEETQYF
TRBJ1-1 TRBV12-3/TRBV12-4 15 CASSLQPTVNTEAFF
TRBJ2-5 TRBV7-8 14 CASSLAGVGETRYF
TRBJ2-3 TRBV28 13 CASWGGSTDTQYF
TRBJ1-5 TRBV19 14 CASTPFLSNQPQHF
TRBJ2-3 TRBV18 13 CASSPPTTDTQYF
TRBJ1-1 TRBV5-5 13 CASSAGGLTEAFF
TRBJ2-1 TRBV13 15 CASSISGRAWDEQFF
TRBJ2-3 TRBV7-9 14 CASSDTGARDTQYF
TRBJ2-7 TRBV3-1 14 CASSQDLVVYEQYF
TRBJ2-1 TRBV29-1 14 CGPWTRGSYNEQFF
TRBJ2-1 TRBV3-1 17 CASSPGSGGRLGNEQFF
TRBJ1-4 TRBV15 18 CATSRDSLGQGAGEKLFF
TRBJ2-2 TRBV29-1 17 CSASTTGLTSNTGELFF
TRBJ2-5 TRBV2 13 CASRVGREETQYF
TRBJ2-2 TRBV9 15 CASSALGGQAGELFF
TRBJ2-7 TRBV12-3/TRBV12-4 10 CASSGREQYF
TRBJ1-1 TRBV5-4 14 CASSVRGLNTEAFF
TRBJ2-7 TRBV5-1 14 CASSLELANYEQYF
TRBJ2-3 TRBV4-2 16 CASSQAGRRRTDTQYF
TRBJ2-1 TRBV9 13 CASSVFVGNEQFF
TRBJ2-1 TRBV18 13 CASSQLGYNEQFF
TRBJ1-5 TRBV20-1 17 CSARDLEGRVSNQPQHF
TRBJ2-3 TRBV12-3/TRBV12-4 15 CASSLGLASTDTQYF
TRBJ2-1 TRBV7-8 16 CASSLIGRSSYNEQFF
TRBJ2-1 TRBV19 16 CASKVDTGFDGNEQFF
TRBJ1-1 TRBV3-1 16 CASSPRNRGDSTEAFF
TRBJ1-1 TRBV10-3 13 CAIASGLNTEAFF
TRBJ1-2 TRBV28 14 CASTTGQRIYGYTF
TRBJ2-1 TRBV29-1 13 CSVESLRNNEQFF
TRBJ1-6 TRBV30 15 CAWSVIETLDSPLHF